Following are 22 T cell receptor beta chains from one sample sequenced in a study of CD8+ T cells in alopecia areata. Investigators isolated RNA and reverse transcribed it into cDNA to act as the sequencing template. The assay was immunoSEQ multiplex PCR, and TCRdb's table has in-frame clones only and misses some. The sample consists of about 200,000 clones, around 50% of them appearing once. The sequenced sample consisted of CD8+ T cells sorted from blood. These receptors were taken from a human donor in good health.

The chain uses TRBV4-1 and TRBJ1-2; TRBD1 matches at 11 bases. The trim removed 4 bases at V and 5 bases at J, leaving 6 bases unmatched. The CDR3 covers 15 residues. Looked up from germline, CDR1 is MGHRA and CDR2 is YSYEKL. DNA of the CDR3: TGCGCCAGCAGCCCACTAGGACAGGGGGCTTATGGCTACACCTTC. Amino acids: CASSPLGQGAYGYTF.

The CDR3 nucleotides are TGCGCCAGCAGCTACGGAGGGGGGGGCGGAGATACGCAGTATTTT. Amino acid sequence: CASSYGGGGGDTQYF. The V call is TRBV4-1, the J call TRBJ2-3; D possibly corresponds to TRBD2 (7 bases). The CDR3 is made up of 15 amino acids. V was shortened by 5 bases and J by 5 bases, with 17 bases between the two germline ends. Germline values: CDR1 MGHRA, CDR2 YSYEKL.

The rearrangement links TRBV5-1 to TRBJ2-3; TRBD2 agrees at 9 bases. CDR3 length: 16 amino acids. CDR1 is SGHRS and CDR2 is YFSETQ in the germline V gene. V lost 1 base to trimming and J lost 2 bases; unmatched junction nucleotides: 5. CDR3 nucleotide sequence: TGCGCCAGCAGCTTGAAAGCGGGGGGCCTCACAGATACGCAGTATTTT. Residues: CASSLKAGGLTDTQYF.

This chain joins TRBV5-1 and TRBJ1-5; no definite D call. CDR3 size: 13 residues. In germline, CDR1 is SGHRS, CDR2 YFSETQ. V was cut by 0 bases and J by 3 bases, with 4 bases left in between. The CDR3 DNA is TGCGCCAGCAGCTTGGACTACAATCAGCCCCAGCATTTT. Translating it yields CASSLDYNQPQHF. Full variable domain (outside the CDR3, taken from reference TRBV5-1 and TRBJ1-5): KAGVTQTPRYLIKTRGQQVTLSCSPISGHRSVSWYQQTPGQGLQFLFEYFSETQRNKGNFPGRFSGRQFSNSRSEMNVSTLELGDSALYLCASSLDYNQPQHFGDGTRLSIL.

Written as DNA, the CDR3 is TGCGCCAGCAGCTTGGCAGTTACCTACGAGCAGTACTTC. Translation: CASSLAVTYEQYF. The chain joins TRBV5-1 to TRBJ2-7; D call uncertain. Between the trimmed V and J ends, which lost 0 bases and 2 bases, there was a span of 6 bases. CDR3 length: 13 residues. CDR1 and CDR2 (germline): SGHRS, YFSETQ.

The chain combines TRBV7-7 with TRBJ2-2; 8 bases match TRBD1. Trimming took 6 bases from V and 4 from J; bases not matched to a gene: 4. The CDR3 has 14 amino acids. The germline V gene encodes CDR1 SSHAT and CDR2 FNYEAQ (reference sequence). CDR3 loop: CASSQGAITGELFF. As DNA, the CDR3 is TGTGCCAGCAGTCAGGGGGCGATCACCGGGGAGCTGTTTTTT.

This chain joins TRBV30 and TRBJ2-7; D is undetermined. CDR3 length: 10 amino acids. From germline, CDR1 is GTSNPN and CDR2 SVGIG (reference sequence). The V gene lost 0 bases and the J gene lost 7 bases, with 4 bases spanning the gap. CDR3 in DNA: TGTGCCTGGAGTGTGCGGGAGCAGTACTTC. This gives the protein CAWSVREQYF.

CDR3 residues: CASSFSGGPTEAFF. DNA of the CDR3: TGTGCCAGCAGTTTCTCGGGGGGTCCCACTGAAGCTTTCTTT. The chain carries TRBV27 and TRBJ1-1, with D maybe TRBD1 (5 bases). Germline V lookup: CDR1 MNHEY, CDR2 SMNVEV (reference sequence). This CDR3 is built from 14 residues. V lost 3 bases to trimming and J lost 4 bases, with 12 bases between them.

This clone was seen only a few times. The chain employs TRBV5-1 and TRBJ2-2, with D perhaps matching TRBD1 or TRBD2 (5 bases each). Trimming took 1 base from V and 2 from J, leaving 18 bases between them. Germline V gives CDR1 SGHRS, CDR2 YFSETQ. This CDR3 is 18 amino acids long. The CDR3 DNA reads TGCGCCAGCAGCTTGTATGTTCGGGACGACCCAAACACCGGGGAGCTGTTTTTT. It specifies CASSLYVRDDPNTGELFF.

V is TRBV7-2 and J is TRBJ2-5, with D uncertain. Germline lookup yields CDR1 SGHTA and CDR2 FQGNSA. The CDR3 runs to 15 residues. The ends were cut back, 1 base at V and 4 bases at J, with 13 bases in the middle. The CDR3 DNA reads TGTGCCAGCAGCTTAGGGTGGGGTTCGGGAGAGACCCAGTACTTC. Translating it yields CASSLGWGSGETQYF.

Only a few counts were recorded for this clone. J is TRBJ2-2 and V is TRBV29-1; no definite D call. Trimming left V 6 bases short and J 4 bases short, with 15 bases between. Germline-derived CDR1 and CDR2 are SQVTM and ANQGSEA. The CDR3 is made up of 14 amino acids. In DNA, the CDR3 is TGCAGCGTCCCTCGAGTGGGTACCACCGGGGAGCTGTTTTTT. Translated, it gives CSVPRVGTTGELFF.

The count of this clone is one. The V call is TRBV5-1, the J call TRBJ2-7; possible D gene TRBD2, 6 bases. V lost 4 bases, J lost 5 bases, and 10 bases lay in between. CDR3 size: 12 residues. Germline CDR1 is SGHRS and CDR2 is YFSETQ. The CDR3 bases are TGCGCCAGCAGCCCGGAGCGGGACGAGCAGTACTTC. This sequence encodes CASSPERDEQYF.

The chain combines TRBV30 with TRBJ1-1; 7 bases align to TRBD1. The CDR3 loop spans 16 amino acids. Losses at the gene ends were 1 base for V and 8 bases for J; bases not matched to a gene: 16. Germline V lookup: CDR1 GTSNPN, CDR2 SVGIG (reference sequence). CDR3 protein: CAWSGDFGTARGEAFF. The CDR3 region has the DNA TGTGCCTGGAGTGGAGATTTCGGGACAGCCCGGGGGGAAGCTTTCTTT.

This CDR3 reads CASSPLPERSPNEQFF. The CDR3 DNA reads as TGCGCCAGCAGTCCCCTCCCCGAAAGGTCACCCAATGAGCAGTTCTTC. This rearrangement joins TRBV23-1 to TRBJ2-1, with no clear D. TRBV23-1 is treated as an ORF (open reading frame) with a function not yet certain. Deletions cut 4 bases from V and 6 bases from J, with 19 bases between. The CDR3 is made up of 16 amino acids.

The chain combines TRBV28 with TRBJ2-1, with 12 bases aligning to TRBD1. The CDR3 has 14 amino acids. J was trimmed by 8 bases and V by 6 bases; bases with no gene match: 5. The V gene's germline CDR1 is MDHEN and CDR2 SYDVKM. CDR3: CASRGTGGGDEQFF. The CDR3 bases are TGTGCCAGCAGGGGGACAGGGGGCGGGGATGAGCAGTTCTTC.

This clone was counted only a few times. This chain connects TRBV6-1 to TRBJ2-3; D call uncertain. This CDR3 region has 15 residues. The germline V gene has CDR1 MNHNS and CDR2 SASEGT. V shed 0 bases and J shed 3 bases, with 10 bases lying between them. The CDR3 DNA is TGTGCCAGCAGTGAAGCGTACTGGGCTACAGATACGCAGTATTTT. Residues: CASSEAYWATDTQYF.

This clone occurred a few times. V is TRBV27 and J is TRBJ2-7, with 8 bases fitting TRBD1. J gave up 2 bases and V 4 bases, and 7 bases lay outside the gene matches. This CDR3 has 15 amino acids. Germline CDR1 reads MNHEY; CDR2 reads SMNVEV (reference sequence). The CDR3, as DNA: TGTGCCAGCAGTTCGGGACAGGTCCTTACCTACGAGCAGTACTTC. As protein: CASSSGQVLTYEQYF.

V usage is TRBV4-1 and J usage is TRBJ2-5, with 7 bases that match TRBD2. The V gene end was trimmed by 4 bases and the J gene end by 2 bases; junction bases not matched to a gene: 13. CDR3 length: 17 residues. Germline values: CDR1 MGHRA, CDR2 YSYEKL. This chain's CDR3 is CASSLLFESGAQETQYF. CDR3 nucleotides: TGCGCCAGCAGCCTCCTCTTCGAGAGCGGGGCTCAAGAGACCCAGTACTTC.

In this sample, this clone turned up once. CDR3 region: CASSLPGPPDGYTF. The CDR3, as DNA: TGCGCCAGCAGCTTGCCAGGGCCTCCTGATGGCTACACCTTC. J is TRBJ1-2 and V is TRBV5-1; D is possibly TRBD1 (5 bases). The CDR3 has 14 amino acids. CDR1 is SGHRS, CDR2 YFSETQ, per germline. The V end lost 1 base, the J end lost 6 bases, and 13 bases lay between the germline ends.

The chain carries TRBV20-1 and TRBJ1-2; D remains unclear. This CDR3 is built from 11 residues. Germline-derived CDR1 and CDR2 are DFQATT and SNEGSKA (reference sequence). The germline V and J ends were trimmed by 0 bases and 6 bases, with 5 bases remaining between them. The CDR3 sequence: CSARDSHGYTF. CDR3 DNA: TGCAGTGCTAGAGATTCGCATGGCTACACCTTC.

This clone was seen more than once but under ten times. Relative to the germline gene, one junction end is altered; a read error may explain this. This sequence joins TRBV9 and TRBJ2-4, with a weak D call TRBD2 (5 bases). Germline CDR1 SGDLS, CDR2 YYNGEE. CDR3 length equals 11 residues. The CDR3 DNA follows: TGTGCCAGCAGCGTGACCGAACGGGGTAACTTC. This translates into CASSVTERGNF.

The chain links TRBV4-1 to TRBJ1-1, with a possible D match to TRBD1 (5 bases). The CDR3 spans 15 residues. Germline V gene sequence: CDR1 MGHRA, CDR2 YSYEKL. V dropped 1 base and J dropped 0 bases, with 9 bases sitting between them. The CDR3 DNA reads as TGCGCCAGCAGCCAAGTAACAGGAATGAACACTGAAGCTTTCTTT. Protein: CASSQVTGMNTEAFF.